This record concerns one TCR beta chain sequence. The source of the sample is a study of T cells after somatic rescue of genetic block. Repertoires were generated with immunoSEQ multiplex PCR, while TCRdb's copy carries only in-frame clones and drops some. The repertoire has more than 70,000 clones, around 89% of them found once; the top ten carry under 2%. Germline V gives CDR1 LNHDA, CDR2 SQIVND (reference sequence). CDR3 size: 14 residues. Between the trimmed V and J ends, which lost 10 bases and 0 bases, there was a span of 13 bases. The clonotype originates from a young woman. The chain joins TRBV19 to TRBJ1-5; D is ambiguous. Sequences were obtained from peripheral blood mononuclear cells (PBMCs). The CDR3 bases are TGTGCCACTGGGCCCGGGTATAGCAATCAGCCCCAGCATTTT. Its protein product is CATGPGYSNQPQHF.